This T cell receptor beta chain was recorded in a study of OX40 agonist ivuxolimab in advanced cancers. For the study at large: Patients received ivuxolimab, an agonistic anti-OX40 (CD134) antibody. Patients receiving dose escalation had hepatocellular carcinoma, melanoma, renal cell or head and neck cancer.

The repertoire was sequenced with immunoSEQ multiplex PCR; TCRdb's copy has only in-frame clones and lacks some. The repertoire holds around 62,000 clones, with 75% to 85% as singletons. Study findings and constraints: CD8+ T cells (on average) carried more expanded clones than CD4+ T cells.

Turning to this clone: The antigen is not known.

Germline CDR1 MNHEY, CDR2 SMNVEV (reference sequence). V was cut by 6 bases and J by 0 bases, with 11 bases left in between. This CDR3 is 15 amino acids long. The rearrangement links TRBV27 to TRBJ1-4; a weak D match, TRBD1 (5 bases). The sequencing used CD4+ or CD8+ T cells sorted from blood, collected in a trial of the OX40 agonist ivuxolimab. This TCR came from an adult with an advanced solid tumor such as melanoma, head and neck, liver or kidney cancer. CDR3 sequence reads: CASRLGVATNEKLFF. CDR3 in DNA: TGTGCCAGCAGATTGGGGGTTGCAACTAATGAAAAACTGTTTTTT. The variable domain in full, completed from reference TRBV27 and TRBJ1-4, reads EAQVTQNPRYLITVTGKKLTVTCSQNMNHEYMSWYRQDPGLGLRQIYYSMNVEVTDKGDVPEGYKVSRKEKRNFPLILESPSPNQTSLYFCASRLGVATNEKLFFGSGTQLSVL.